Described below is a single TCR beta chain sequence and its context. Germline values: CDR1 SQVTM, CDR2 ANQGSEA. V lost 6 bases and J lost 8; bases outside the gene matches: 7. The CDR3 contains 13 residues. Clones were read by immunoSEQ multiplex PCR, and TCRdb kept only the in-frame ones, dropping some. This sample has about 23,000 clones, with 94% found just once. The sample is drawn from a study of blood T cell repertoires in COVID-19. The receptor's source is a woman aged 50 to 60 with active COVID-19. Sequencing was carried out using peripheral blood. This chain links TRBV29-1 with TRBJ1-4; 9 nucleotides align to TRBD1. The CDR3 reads CSVGPGTGEKLFF. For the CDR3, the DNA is TGCAGCGTGGGGCCTGGGACAGGGGAAAAACTGTTTTTT.